The 26 T cell receptor delta chains presented below share a single source sample, sequenced in a study of gamma-delta T cells after stem cell transplantation. TCRdb reanalyzed the RT-PCR reads using CATT. The table lists approximately 16,000 delta-chain clones, over 8% of them singletons. The sequenced sample was gamma-delta T cells. These TCRs come from a human donor. It is not recorded whose cells these are; they may come from a transplant donor.

In regard to this clone: TCRdb attributes to this sequence the protein of a much larger clone, which differs from the DNA translation at residue 5; a read error is likely, and the protein displayed is translated from the DNA. The chain recombines TRDV2 with TRDJ1; TRDD3 agrees at 13 bases. Germline CDR1 GEAIGNYY, CDR2 EKD. The CDR3 contains 18 residues. With V trimmed by 3 bases and J by 2 bases, 11 bases remained unmatched. CDR3 DNA sequence: TGTGCCTGTGACTCCCTAAAATTACTGGGGGATACGACCGATAAACTCATCTTT. Encoded protein: CACDSLKLLGDTTDKLIF.

This clone was detected many times. Possible read error: a much larger clone is one base away. Different DNA sequences within this sample yield the same CDR3. This chain joins TRDV2 and TRDJ1; D possibly corresponds to TRDD3 (5 bases). V dropped 1 base and J dropped 10 bases, with 24 bases sitting between them. Germline CDR1 GEAIGNYY, CDR2 EKD. The CDR3 consists of 16 residues. The CDR3 reads CACDTVSGQRGPVLIF. The CDR3 DNA is TGTGCCTGTGACACGGTGTCTGGTCAACGGGGGCCAGTACTCATCTTT.

In its sample, this clone was seen many times. This specimen includes other DNA sequences encoding the same CDR3. The chain links TRDV2 to TRDJ1; 9 nucleotides agree with TRDD3. Germline assignment: CDR1 GEAIGNYY and CDR2 EKD. The J segment lost 0 bases and the V segment lost 3 bases, leaving 16 bases of the junction unmatched. The CDR3 is 19 residues long. The CDR3 bases are TGTGCCTGTGACGGAAGAAGGGGGGATACCGCAGCGAACACCGATAAACTCATCTTT. Translating gives CACDGRRGDTAANTDKLIF.

The CDR3 sequence is CACETFANLVDFSANNTLIF. CDR3 nucleotides: TGTGCCTGTGAAACCTTCGCGAACCTGGTGGATTTTTCTGCAAATAATACACTCATCTTT. The V gene is TRDV2, the J gene TRDJ1, with D perhaps assigned TRDD1 or TRDD2 (5 bases each). The germline V gene encodes CDR1 GEAIGNYY and CDR2 EKD. The CDR3 is 20 amino acids. The germline V and J ends were trimmed by 4 bases and 10 bases, with 39 bases remaining between them.

This clone turned up a few times. The mismatch at residue 4 between this DNA's translation and the TCRdb protein of a much larger clone likely reflects a read error; the protein shown is translated from the DNA. This chain connects TRDV1 to TRDJ1; 8 positions match TRDD3. The CDR3 has 22 amino acids. Germline V CDR1 and CDR2: TSWWSYY, QGS. The V segment lost 7 bases and the J segment 0 bases; nucleotides outside the gene matches: 28. The CDR3 here is CALEEGVPIRGIREKNTDKLIF. The CDR3 bases are TGTGCTCTTGAGGAGGGGGTTCCTATTCGAGGGATACGCGAGAAAAACACCGATAAACTCATCTTT.

This chain uses TRDV2 with TRDJ1; D gene uncertain. The germline gives CDR1 GEAIGNYY, CDR2 EKD. V shed 3 bases and J shed 0 bases, with 19 bases lying between them. There are 17 residues in the CDR3. The CDR3 DNA reads as TGTGCCTGTGACTCTTGGGAGGAGTACGAGGACACCGATAAACTCATCTTT. Its translation: CACDSWEEYEDTDKLIF.

With respect to this clone: Given a far larger clone just one base away, this is likely a sequencing read error. Other DNA sequences in this specimen translate into the identical CDR3. This chain links TRDV2 with TRDJ1, with TRDD3 matching over 9 bases. The CDR3 totals 19 residues. Looked up from germline, CDR1 is GEAIGNYY and CDR2 is EKD. The CDR3 coding sequence is TGTGCCTGTGACCCTCTTCGATCAGGGGTACTGGGGGACACCGATAAACTGATCTTT. As protein: CACDPLRSGVLGDTDKLIF.

This clone was seen a few times. The TCRdb record carries a much larger clone's protein, which differs from this DNA's translation at residue 13; a read error is the likely cause, and the protein listed here is the DNA translation. This chain joins TRDV2 and TRDJ1; 12 bases agree with TRDD3. V shed 0 bases, J shed 3 bases, and the junction held 10 bases outside the gene matches. Germline-derived CDR1 and CDR2 are GEAIGNYY and EKD. CDR3 length: 18 amino acids. The CDR3 coding sequence is TGTGCCTGTGACACCGTTGAACTGGGGGATACACTCGCCGATAAACTCATCTTT. It translates to CACDTVELGDTLADKLIF.

This clone is medium-sized by share. Other DNA sequences from this sample encode an identical CDR3 as well. The chain carries TRDV2 and TRDJ1; 8 bases align to TRDD3. Trimming removed 0 bases from V and 7 bases from J; junction bases left unmatched: 21. The germline V gene encodes CDR1 GEAIGNYY and CDR2 EKD. The CDR3 spans 19 residues. The DNA of the CDR3 is TGTGCCTGTGACACCGGTAGGGCTCAGCGGGGGGATAGAAGCGGTAAACTCATCTTT. This codes for CACDTGRAQRGDRSGKLIF.

This clone has more than one count but fewer than ten. Germline is not matched at one junction end, which may reflect a read error. At the DNA level, this CDR3 is encoded by other sequences in the same sample as well. V is TRDV2 and J is TRDJ1; 8 bases are shared with TRDD3. Germline CDR1 GEAIGNYY, CDR2 EKD. The CDR3 contains 16 residues. Written as DNA, the CDR3 is TGTGCCTGTGACGCTCTCCTGGGGGACGCCACCTATAAACTCATCTTT. Translating it yields CACDALLGDATYKLIF.

With respect to this clone: A far larger clone is one base from this, pointing to a likely read error. The identical CDR3 is also encoded by other nucleotide sequences in the sample. This chain links TRDV2 with TRDJ1; weak D call: TRDD3 (5 bases). The CDR3 length is 17 residues. From germline, CDR1 is GEAIGNYY and CDR2 EKD. Trimming cost V 4 bases and J 0 bases, with 20 bases left between them. CDR3 coding DNA: TGTGCCTGTGAGAATCTTCTGGGAGCCACGTACACCGATAAACTCATCTTT. It specifies CACENLLGATYTDKLIF.

About this clone itself: A much larger clone sits a single nucleotide away, making a read error possible. Other nucleotide sequences from this sample produce the same CDR3. The chain carries TRDV1 and TRDJ1; D assignment may be TRDD2 or TRDD3 (6 bases each). V was trimmed by 4 bases and J by 7 bases, leaving 31 bases between them. The germline V gene encodes CDR1 TSWWSYY and CDR2 QGS. CDR3 length: 19 amino acids. The CDR3 DNA reads as TGTGCTCTTGGGGCCTCCTACAACTCCCTGAGTGGGGGTTGGGGTAAACTCATCTTT. Its translation is CALGASYNSLSGGWGKLIF.

This clone was seen a handful of times. The TCRdb record carries a much larger clone's protein, which differs from this DNA's translation at residue 5; a read error is the likely cause, and the protein listed here is the DNA translation. This chain connects TRDV2 to TRDJ1; possible D gene TRDD3, 6 bases. From germline, CDR1 is GEAIGNYY and CDR2 EKD. V was clipped by 3 bases and J by 0 bases, with 19 bases between them. CDR3 length equals 17 residues. The CDR3 nucleotides read TGTGCCTGTGACGCCCTCGCTGGGGCCACCTACACCGATAAACTCATCTTT. This gives the protein CACDALAGATYTDKLIF.

This clone was found a few times. The TCRdb protein, from a much larger clone, departs from this DNA's translation at residue 14, likely by read error; the protein shown derives from the DNA. The sample carries other DNA sequences with the same CDR3. The V and J genes are TRDV1 and TRDJ1; 11 nucleotides match TRDD3. CDR1 is TSWWSYY, CDR2 QGS, per germline. Trimming at V came to 4 bases and at J to 0 bases, leaving 22 bases not matched to a gene. CDR3 size: 22 residues. The CDR3 loop reads CALGAPPMWGIRHLLYTDKLIF. The CDR3 bases are TGTGCTCTTGGGGCTCCTCCTATGTGGGGGATACGACACTTGTTGTACACCGATAAACTCATCTTT.

This clone came up a few times. Translating this DNA gives a protein that differs at residue 13 from the TCRdb one, which belongs to a much larger clone; a read error is likely, and the protein shown is this translation. The chain combines TRDV1 with TRDJ1; possible D gene TRDD3, 5 bases. The germline V and J ends were trimmed by 9 bases and 2 bases, with 43 bases remaining between them. The CDR3 consists of 23 residues. CDR1 and CDR2 from the germline V gene are TSWWSYY and QGS. CDR3 sequence: CALPGDGPLPTMRDPIETDKLIF. The CDR3 coding sequence is TGTGCTCTGCCAGGGGACGGCCCCCTGCCGACCATGAGGGATCCCATCGAGACCGATAAACTCATCTTT.

In this sample, this clone turned up a few times. This DNA's translation differs at residue 3 from TCRdb's protein, which comes from a much larger clone; a read error is likely, and the protein shown is translated from the DNA. This chain links TRDV2 with TRDJ1; the match to TRDD3 covers 7 bases. This CDR3 has 17 amino acids. The V and J ends lost 7 bases and 0 bases, in that order; junction bases with no gene match: 16. The V gene's germline CDR1 is GEAIGNYY and CDR2 EKD. CDR3 DNA: TGTGCCTGGGACGCCCTTACAGAGGGATACCACACCGATAAACTCATCTTT. It translates to CAWDALTEGYHTDKLIF.

This clone has a handful of counts. A read error is the likely source, as a far larger clone sits one nucleotide away. Other DNA sequences in this sample translate to the same CDR3. The chain carries TRDV2 and TRDJ3; 8 bases match TRDD3. Germline-derived CDR1 and CDR2 are GEAIGNYY and EKD. J gave up 0 bases and V 1 base, and 4 bases lay outside the gene matches. The CDR3 runs to 18 residues. In DNA, the CDR3 is TGTGCCTGTGACACGACTGGGGGCAGCTCCTGGGACACCCGACAGATGTTTTTC. Protein product: CACDTTGGSSWDTRQMFF.

This clone was observed at least ten times. For this DNA, TCRdb reports the protein of a much larger clone, which diverges at residue 7, most likely from a read error; the protein presented here is translated directly from the DNA. The rearrangement uses TRDV2 and TRDJ3, with a tentative D call TRDD3 (6 bases). The length of the CDR3 is 20 residues. CDR1 is GEAIGNYY and CDR2 is EKD in the germline V gene. The germline V and J ends were trimmed by 2 bases and 0 bases, with 19 bases remaining between them. The CDR3 region has the DNA TGTGCCTGTGACAAAACGGGGGGGACTTTAAGCTCCTGGGACACCCGACAGATGTTTTTC. The encoded protein is CACDKTGGTLSSWDTRQMFF.

At least ten counts were recorded for this clone. TCRdb records a much larger clone's protein for this DNA, with a difference at residue 3 that likely arises from a read error; the protein given is the translation of the DNA. V is TRDV2 and J is TRDJ1; no firm D call. This CDR3 comprises 17 residues. Germline CDR1 reads GEAIGNYY; CDR2 reads EKD. CDR3 in DNA: TGTGCCCGTGACACCCTCGGGTCCGCCCTTGACACCGATAAACTCATCTTT. This sequence encodes CARDTLGSALDTDKLIF.

This clone was seen a few times. The rearrangement links TRDV2 to TRDJ1, with D possibly TRDD3 on 5 matching bases. The V gene lost 5 bases and the J gene lost 0 bases, with 24 bases spanning the gap. The germline V gene encodes CDR1 GEAIGNYY and CDR2 EKD. This CDR3 spans 18 amino acids. This CDR3 reads CACGTRLVEKEDTDKLIF. DNA of the CDR3: TGTGCCTGTGGCACTAGACTGGTGGAGAAGGAGGACACCGATAAACTCATCTTT.

For this clone: This likely traces to a read error, being one base from a far larger clone. The sample carries other DNA sequences with the same CDR3. The chain couples TRDV2 to TRDJ1, with D perhaps TRDD3 (5 bases). The CDR3 consists of 15 residues. CDR1 is GEAIGNYY, CDR2 EKD, per germline. In DNA, the CDR3 is TGTGCCTGCGACACCGTAGTGGGGACACGGAGTAAACTCATCTTT. This translates into CACDTVVGTRSKLIF.

This clone turned up a few times. TCRdb records a much larger clone's protein for this DNA, with a difference at residue 6 that likely arises from a read error; the protein given is the translation of the DNA. The chain recombines TRDV1 with TRDJ1; 7 bases align to TRDD3. The ends lost 4 bases at V and 2 bases at J; junction bases unmatched: 16. CDR1 TSWWSYY and CDR2 QGS come from the germline V gene. This CDR3 has 18 amino acids. DNA for the CDR3: TGTGCTCTTGGGGCTAAGCTTCCACTCTGGGGGCTTACCGATAAACTCATCTTT. Translated: CALGAKLPLWGLTDKLIF.

This clone was recorded at least ten times. The protein TCRdb lists belongs to a much larger clone and differs from this DNA's translation at residue 17, which points to a read error; the protein shown is made from the DNA. This chain uses TRDV2 with TRDJ1, with 13 bases lining up with TRDD3. Germline CDR1 and CDR2: GEAIGNYY and EKD. This CDR3 comprises 18 residues. The CDR3 loop reads CACDSLLGDTRVTDKLTF. The CDR3 DNA sequence: TGTGCCTGTGACTCATTACTGGGGGATACGCGTGTCACCGATAAACTCACCTTT.

This clone was recorded a few times. The protein TCRdb gives is from a much larger clone and does not agree with this DNA's translation at residue 12, likely a read error; the protein shown here comes from the DNA. This chain connects TRDV2 to TRDJ2, with 8 bases that match TRDD3. Per germline, CDR1 GEAIGNYY and CDR2 EKD. The CDR3 is made up of 16 amino acids. Germline trimming cut 1 base from V and 9 bases from J; bases unmatched to any gene: 12. The CDR3 loop is CACDTAELGATTQLFF. The CDR3 DNA reads TGTGCCTGTGACACGGCTGAACTGGGGGCCACAACACAACTCTTCTTT.

As to this clone: TCRdb assigns this DNA the protein of a much larger clone, which departs from its translation at residue 4; this likely reflects a read error, and the protein shown comes from translating the DNA. V usage is TRDV2 and J usage is TRDJ1; 11 bases map to TRDD3. The V gene's germline CDR1 is GEAIGNYY and CDR2 EKD. The CDR3 runs 17 residues. J gave up 1 base and V 5 bases, and 11 bases lay outside the gene matches. CDR3 sequence reads: CACGTLGDKGRTDKLIF. CDR3 coding DNA: TGTGCCTGTGGCACACTGGGGGATAAAGGGCGCACCGATAAACTCATCTTT.

There are a few counts of this clone. The TCRdb record carries a much larger clone's protein, which differs from this DNA's translation at residue 17; a read error is the likely cause, and the protein listed here is the DNA translation. This sequence joins TRDV2 and TRDJ1; 13 bases align to TRDD3. The CDR3 covers 19 residues. Germline V gene lookup returns CDR1 GEAIGNYY and CDR2 EKD. CDR3 nucleotides: TGTGCCTGTGACACCGTTACTGGGGGATACGGTGGGTACACCGATAAATTCATCTTT. Its translation is CACDTVTGGYGGYTDKFIF.